This T cell receptor beta chain is drawn from a study of T cell repertoires in cytomegalovirus infection. As for the study in general: Well-studied HLA-B-restricted CMV epitopes were used in the study alongside recently identified HLA-C-restricted ones. Matching HLA type and CMV infection were both indicated by public TCR beta signatures.

TCRdb analysed the reads with MiXCR anew, one entry per CDR3 protein. The sample has about 570,000 distinct CDR3 sequences; roughly 43% are singletons. This clonotype turned up a few times. Its antigen is currently unknown. V lost 1 base and J 0 bases, leaving 10 bases between the germline ends. This CDR3 comprises 15 residues. Looked up from germline, CDR1 is SGHTA and CDR2 is FQGNSA. Overall study findings and caveats: CMV-specific TCR beta clonotypes restricted by HLA-C dominated the ex vivo response.

The clonotype was recovered from a human donor in good health (CMV status not recorded). Some clones in this sample may be carry-over from other donors' samples. The rearrangement uses TRBV7-2 and TRBJ2-7; D call uncertain. The specimen comprised cultured PBMCs, sampled from culture after CMV antigen stimulation. The CDR3 coding sequence is TGTGCCAGCAGCTTAGGTGGCATTGACTCCTACGAGCAGTACTTC. It specifies CASSLGGIDSYEQYF.